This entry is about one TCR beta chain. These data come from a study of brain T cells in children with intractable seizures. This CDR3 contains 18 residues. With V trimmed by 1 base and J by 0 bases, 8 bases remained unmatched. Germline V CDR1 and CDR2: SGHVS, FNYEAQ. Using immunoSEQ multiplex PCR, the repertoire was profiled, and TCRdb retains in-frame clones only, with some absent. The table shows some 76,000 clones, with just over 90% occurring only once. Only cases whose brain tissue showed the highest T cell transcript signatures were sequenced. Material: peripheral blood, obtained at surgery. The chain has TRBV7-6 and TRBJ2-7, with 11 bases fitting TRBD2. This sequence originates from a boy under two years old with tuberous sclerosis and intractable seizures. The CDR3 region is CASSLDWASGRFSYEQYF. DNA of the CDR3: TGTGCCAGCAGCTTAGATTGGGCTAGCGGGAGGTTCTCCTACGAGCAGTACTTC.